A single sample is the source of the 19 T cell receptor beta chains below, sequenced in a study of blood T cell repertoires in COVID-19. Assay used: immunoSEQ multiplex PCR; TCRdb lists only in-frame clones, some missing. The sample consists of under 300,000 clones, 65% to 85% of them appearing once. Sequencing used peripheral blood. These receptors were taken from a woman between 35 and 50 years old who had recovered from COVID-19.

The chain has TRBV2 and TRBJ1-2, with 9 positions matching TRBD1. Germline lookup yields CDR1 SNHLY and CDR2 FYNNEI. The CDR3 length is 14 residues. The V gene end was trimmed by 7 bases and the J gene end by 8 bases; junction bases not matched to a gene: 11. The CDR3 region has the DNA TGTGCCAGCAAATTATACAGGGGGCGGGGAGGCTACACCTTC. Protein product: CASKLYRGRGGYTF.

This chain joins TRBV30 and TRBJ1-5; D is possibly TRBD1 (5 bases). There are 16 residues in the CDR3. Germline values: CDR1 GTSNPN, CDR2 SVGIG (reference sequence). Trimming shortened V by 5 bases and J by 3 bases, and 20 bases separated the two germline ends. Here the CDR3 reads CAWPGGFKGDNQPQHF. As DNA, the CDR3 is TGTGCCTGGCCCGGGGGGTTTAAAGGGGACAATCAGCCCCAGCATTTT.

The rearrangement joins TRBV18 to TRBJ1-2; TRBD1 agrees at 9 bases. The CDR3 totals 15 residues. The V and J ends lost 0 bases and 8 bases, in that order; junction bases with no gene match: 7. Germline V CDR1 and CDR2: KGHSH, LQKENI. CDR3 sequence: CASSPPGQGLGGYTF. In DNA, the CDR3 is TGTGCCAGCTCACCACCGGGACAGGGCTTAGGCGGCTACACCTTC.

This clone was recorded once. The rearrangement joins TRBV7-9 to TRBJ1-1; D remains unclear. Germline V gene lookup returns CDR1 SEHNR and CDR2 FQNEAQ (reference sequence). The CDR3 runs to 14 residues. The V end lost 5 bases, the J end lost 0 bases, and 10 bases lay between the germline ends. This CDR3 is CASSPDQVNTEAFF. DNA for the CDR3: TGTGCCAGCAGCCCCGACCAGGTGAACACTGAAGCTTTCTTT. The whole variable domain, filled in from reference TRBV7-9 and TRBJ1-1, reads DTGVSQNPRHKITKRGQNVTFRCDPISEHNRLYWYRQTLGQGPEFLTYFQNEAQLEKSRLLSDRFSAERPKGSFSTLEIQRTEQGDSAMYLCASSPDQVNTEAFFGQGTRLTVV.

With respect to this clone: Other DNA sequences in this specimen translate into the identical CDR3. The chain carries TRBV18 and TRBJ1-1, with unresolved D. Germline CDR1 reads KGHSH; CDR2 reads LQKENI. The CDR3 length is 13 residues. Trimming shortened V by 2 bases and J by 1 base, and 5 bases separated the two germline ends. The CDR3 sequence: CASSPSENTEAFF. The CDR3 nucleotides read TGTGCCAGCTCACCAAGCGAGAACACTGAAGCTTTCTTT.

V and J are TRBV19 and TRBJ2-3, with TRBD2 identical over 7 bases. With V trimmed by 4 bases and J by 3 bases, 7 bases remained unmatched. The CDR3 runs 15 residues. Germline values: CDR1 LNHDA, CDR2 SQIVND (reference sequence). The CDR3 bases are TGTGCCAGTAGTACTGGGGGGGGGTCGACAGATACGCAGTATTTT. Translated: CASSTGGGSTDTQYF.

J is TRBJ1-2 and V is TRBV18; TRBD1 aligns across 8 bases. V was pared by 6 bases and J by 3 bases, with 12 bases of the junction left unmatched. The germline gives CDR1 KGHSH, CDR2 LQKENI. This CDR3 is built from 16 residues. CDR3 amino acids: CASSQSGQGDHYGYTF. The CDR3 nucleotides are TGTGCCAGCTCCCAGTCCGGACAGGGAGACCACTATGGCTACACCTTC.

The chain couples TRBV30 to TRBJ1-3; D call uncertain. The V gene's germline CDR1 is GTSNPN and CDR2 SVGIG (reference sequence). The length of the CDR3 is 12 residues. V was pared by 1 base and J by 13 bases, with 14 bases between. CDR3 nucleotide sequence: TGTGCCTGGAGTGAATCGTCCACCCGGATATATTTT. Translation: CAWSESSTRIYF.

The chain uses TRBV5-4 and TRBJ2-7; D gene ambiguous. Germline CDR1 reads SGHNT; CDR2 reads YYREEE (reference sequence). The CDR3 has 15 amino acids. V dropped 0 bases and J dropped 0 bases, with 10 bases sitting between them. The CDR3 here is CASSLERSFSYEQYF. In DNA form, the CDR3 reads TGTGCCAGCAGCTTGGAAAGGAGCTTCTCCTACGAGCAGTACTTC.

This chain uses TRBV7-9 with TRBJ1-1; D might be TRBD1 (5 bases). Trimming left V 3 bases short and J 1 base short, with 12 bases between. Germline loops: CDR1 SEHNR, CDR2 FQNEAQ (reference sequence). The CDR3 is 15 amino acids. This chain's CDR3 is CASSFGGVKNTEAFF. CDR3 nucleotides: TGTGCCAGCAGCTTTGGGGGGGTGAAGAACACTGAAGCTTTCTTT.

The V and J genes are TRBV24-1 and TRBJ1-5, with D maybe TRBD1 (5 bases). Germline CDR1 KGHDR, CDR2 SFDVKD. V was clipped by 5 bases and J by 4 bases, with 8 bases between them. This CDR3 is built from 13 residues. The CDR3 loop reads CATSGQPNQPQHF. The DNA of the CDR3 is TGTGCCACCAGTGGACAGCCGAATCAGCCCCAGCATTTT.

This rearrangement joins TRBV2 to TRBJ2-2; D might be TRBD1 (6 bases). V was cut by 6 bases and J by 3 bases, with 23 bases left in between. CDR1 and CDR2 (germline): SNHLY, FYNNEI. CDR3 size: 18 residues. CDR3 region: CASSGDTRPNQDTGELFF. The CDR3 region has the DNA TGTGCCAGCAGCGGGGACACCCGCCCAAACCAGGACACCGGGGAGCTGTTTTTT.

This clone was recorded only once. The V call is TRBV15, the J call TRBJ2-7; D gene unclear. The CDR3 is made up of 12 amino acids. The V gene lost 0 bases and the J gene lost 3 bases, with 3 bases spanning the gap. Germline values: CDR1 LNHNV, CDR2 YYDKDF (reference sequence). CDR3 DNA sequence: TGTGCCACCAGCAGAGACCTCTACGAGCAGTACTTC. Protein: CATSRDLYEQYF.

The genes are TRBV7-9 and TRBJ2-2; tentative D call: TRBD1 (5 bases). Per germline, CDR1 SEHNR and CDR2 FQNEAQ (reference sequence). The CDR3 extends over 16 amino acids. Between the trimmed V and J ends, which lost 4 bases and 0 bases, there was a span of 12 bases. CDR3 nucleotides: TGTGCCAGCAGCTCGCCGACAGCCGCGAACACCGGGGAGCTGTTTTTT. Its protein is CASSSPTAANTGELFF.

The rearrangement links TRBV7-9 to TRBJ1-2, with 9 bases lining up with TRBD1. The V gene's germline CDR1 is SEHNR and CDR2 FQNEAQ (reference sequence). The CDR3 is 17 residues long. V was pared by 5 bases and J by 6 bases, with 16 bases of the junction left unmatched. CDR3 sequence: CASSDPYSKDRGDGYTF. The CDR3 DNA is TGTGCCAGCAGCGATCCCTACTCCAAGGACAGGGGAGATGGCTACACCTTC.

The J gene is TRBJ2-3, the V gene TRBV5-1; D gene ambiguous. With 4 bases removed from V and 1 base from J, the gap between germline ends came to 10 bases. The CDR3 has 14 residues. CDR1 is SGHRS, CDR2 YFSETQ, per germline. The CDR3 loop reads CASSTLAGTDTQYF. CDR3 coding DNA: TGCGCCAGCAGCACCCTTGCGGGCACAGATACGCAGTATTTT.

The chain employs TRBV19 and TRBJ1-5; no definite D call. Germline V lookup: CDR1 LNHDA, CDR2 SQIVND (reference sequence). The CDR3 covers 16 residues. Trimming took off 0 bases at V and 0 bases at J, with 9 bases between the two ends. This CDR3 is CASSIEGRHSNQPQHF. The CDR3 bases are TGTGCCAGTAGTATAGAGGGCCGACATAGCAATCAGCCCCAGCATTTT.

J is TRBJ2-6 and V is TRBV27, with unresolved D. CDR3 length: 15 amino acids. With 5 bases removed from V and 2 bases from J, the gap between germline ends came to 10 bases. Germline CDR1 is MNHEY and CDR2 is SMNVEV (reference sequence). The CDR3 DNA follows: TGTGCCAGCAGTGCCCCTATGACTGGGGCCAACGTCCTGACTTTC. It specifies CASSAPMTGANVLTF.

The V call is TRBV11-3, the J call TRBJ2-7; D unclear. Between the trimmed V and J ends, which lost 4 bases and 8 bases, there was a span of 9 bases. CDR3 size: 11 residues. Germline V gene sequence: CDR1 SGHNT, CDR2 YENEEA. CDR3 nucleotides: TGTGCCAGCAGCTCGACCAGGAAGCAGTACTTC. As protein: CASSSTRKQYF.